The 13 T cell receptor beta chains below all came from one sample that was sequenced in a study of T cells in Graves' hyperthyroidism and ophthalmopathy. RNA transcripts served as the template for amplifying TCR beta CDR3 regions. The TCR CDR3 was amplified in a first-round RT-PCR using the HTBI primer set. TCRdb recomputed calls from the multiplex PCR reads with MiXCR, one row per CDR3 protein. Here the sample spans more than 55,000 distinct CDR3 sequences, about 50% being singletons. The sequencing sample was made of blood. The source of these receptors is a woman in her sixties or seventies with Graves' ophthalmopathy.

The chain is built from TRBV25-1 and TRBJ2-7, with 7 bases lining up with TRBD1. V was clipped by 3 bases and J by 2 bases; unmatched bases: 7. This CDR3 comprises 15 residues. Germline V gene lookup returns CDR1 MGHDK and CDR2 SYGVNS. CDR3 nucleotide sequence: TGTGCCAGCAGTGACCCGACAGGGAGTGCCTACGAGCAGTACTTC. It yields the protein CASSDPTGSAYEQYF.

CDR3 sequence reads: CASSESPHRPQETQYF. As DNA, the CDR3 is TGCGCCAGCAGTGAGTCCCCACACAGACCCCAAGAGACCCAGTACTTC. The chain links TRBV10-2 to TRBJ2-5; D ambiguous. This CDR3 has 16 residues. Per the germline V gene, CDR1 is WSHSY and CDR2 is SAAADI. The V end was cut by 0 bases, the J end by 1 base, with 12 bases between.

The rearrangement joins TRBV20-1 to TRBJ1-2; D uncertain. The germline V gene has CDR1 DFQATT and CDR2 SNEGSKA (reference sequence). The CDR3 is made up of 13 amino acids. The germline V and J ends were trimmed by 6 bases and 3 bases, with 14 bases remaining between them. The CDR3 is CSAPVVEDYGYTF. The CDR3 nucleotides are TGCAGTGCCCCCGTCGTGGAAGACTATGGCTACACCTTC.

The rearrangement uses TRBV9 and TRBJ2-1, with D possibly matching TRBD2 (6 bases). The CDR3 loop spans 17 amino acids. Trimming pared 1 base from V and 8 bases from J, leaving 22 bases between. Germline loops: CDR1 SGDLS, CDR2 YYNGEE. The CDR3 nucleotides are TGTGCCAGCAGCGTACTAGCTGGGAGGCTCGGTGGTGATGAGCAGTTCTTC. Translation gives CASSVLAGRLGGDEQFF.

The DNA for the CDR3 is TGTGCCAGCAGCGTAGGGACAGGGGGCAATGGCTACACCTTC. As protein: CASSVGTGGNGYTF. This chain uses TRBV9 with TRBJ1-2, with TRBD1 identical over 11 bases. Trimming at V came to 0 bases and at J to 6 bases, leaving 1 base not matched to a gene. The CDR3 loop spans 14 amino acids. Germline-derived CDR1 and CDR2 are SGDLS and YYNGEE.

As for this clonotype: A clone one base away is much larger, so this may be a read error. The CDR3 sequence is CASRAGTGPGTEAFF. The CDR3 DNA reads TGTGCCAGCAGAGCCGGGACAGGGCCGGGCACTGAAGCTTTCTTT. This sequence joins TRBV27 and TRBJ1-1, with 9 bases lining up with TRBD1. The CDR3 has 15 residues. J gave up 4 bases and V 6 bases, and 9 bases lay outside the gene matches. Germline CDR1 MNHEY, CDR2 SMNVEV (reference sequence).

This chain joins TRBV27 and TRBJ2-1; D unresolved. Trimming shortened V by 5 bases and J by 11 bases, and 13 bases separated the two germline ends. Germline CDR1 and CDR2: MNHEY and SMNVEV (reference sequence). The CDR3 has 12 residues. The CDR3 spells CASSRPSEKQFF. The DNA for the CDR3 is TGTGCCAGCAGTCGGCCGTCCGAGAAGCAGTTCTTC.

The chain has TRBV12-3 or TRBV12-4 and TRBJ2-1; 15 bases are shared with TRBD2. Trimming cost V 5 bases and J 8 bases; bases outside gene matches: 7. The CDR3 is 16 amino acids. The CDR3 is CASSRWTSGGAYEQFF. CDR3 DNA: TGTGCCAGCAGTCGCTGGACTAGCGGGGGGGCCTATGAGCAGTTCTTC.

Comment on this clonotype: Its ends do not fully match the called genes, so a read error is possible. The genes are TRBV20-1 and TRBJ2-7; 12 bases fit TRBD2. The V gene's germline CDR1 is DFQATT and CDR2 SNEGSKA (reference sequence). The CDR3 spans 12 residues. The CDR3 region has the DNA TGCAGTGCTAGACAGCTAGCGGGGGGGGGTGGGTTC. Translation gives CSARQLAGGGGF.

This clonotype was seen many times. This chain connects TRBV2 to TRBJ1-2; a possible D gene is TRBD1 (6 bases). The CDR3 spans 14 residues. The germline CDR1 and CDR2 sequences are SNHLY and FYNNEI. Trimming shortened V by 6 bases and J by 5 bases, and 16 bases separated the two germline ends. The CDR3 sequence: CASRGGRGVYGYTF. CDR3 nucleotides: TGTGCCAGCAGGGGAGGCAGGGGAGTTTATGGCTACACCTTC.

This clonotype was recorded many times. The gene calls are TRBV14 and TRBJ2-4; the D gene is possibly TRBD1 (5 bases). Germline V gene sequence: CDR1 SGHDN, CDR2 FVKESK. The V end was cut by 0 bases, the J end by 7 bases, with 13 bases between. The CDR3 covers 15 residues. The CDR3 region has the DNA TGTGCCAGCAGCCAAGAAACAGGCGGTAGGAACATTCAGTACTTC. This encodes CASSQETGGRNIQYF.

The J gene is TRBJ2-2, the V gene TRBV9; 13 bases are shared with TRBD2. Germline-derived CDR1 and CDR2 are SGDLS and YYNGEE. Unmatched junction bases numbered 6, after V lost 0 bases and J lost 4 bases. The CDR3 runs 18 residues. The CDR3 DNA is TGTGCCAGCAGCGTAGAGATTGGACTAGCGGGAGTCACCGGGGAGCTGTTTTTT. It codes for CASSVEIGLAGVTGELFF. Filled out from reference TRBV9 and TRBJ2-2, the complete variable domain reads DSGVTQTPKHLITATGQRVTLRCSPRSGDLSVYWYQQSLDQGLQFLIQYYNGEERAKGNILERFSAQQFPDLHSELNLSSLELGDSALYFCASSVEIGLAGVTGELFFGEGSRLTVL.

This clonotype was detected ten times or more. The CDR3 DNA reads as TGTGCCAGCAGCCCAAGGGTGGATCGTTGGGAGCAGTACTTC. This encodes CASSPRVDRWEQYF. V is TRBV7-9 and J is TRBJ2-7; D gene uncertain. The CDR3 runs to 14 residues. Trimming took 5 bases from V and 7 from J, leaving 18 bases between them. Germline-derived CDR1 and CDR2 are SEHNR and FQNEAQ (reference sequence). Complete variable domain (other parts from reference TRBV7-9 and TRBJ2-7): DTGVSQNPRHKITKRGQNVTFRCDPISEHNRLYWYRQTLGQGPEFLTYFQNEAQLEKSRLLSDRFSAERPKGSFSTLEIQRTEQGDSAMYLCASSPRVDRWEQYFGPGTRLTVT.